One and the same sample provided the 9 T cell receptor beta chains below, sequenced in a study of T-cell memory formation after mild COVID-19. TCRdb recomputed calls from the 5' RACE reads with MiXCR, one row per CDR3 protein. The profile shows hundreds of thousands of distinct CDR3 sequences, about 20% of them singletons. The sequenced sample was PBMCs or a T cell subset sorted from them (not recorded which). The receptors shown here come from an adult woman who had mild COVID-19 (a few samples of this study predate the infection). Cell type and time point are not known.

This clonotype was seen a handful of times. V and J are TRBV3-1 and TRBJ1-2, with TRBD1 matching 7 bases. V lost 4 bases and J lost 7; bases outside the gene matches: 3. CDR1 is LGHDT, CDR2 YNNKEL, per germline (reference sequence). The CDR3 spans 12 residues. The CDR3 DNA sequence: TGTGCCAGCAGCCCTGGACAGGCTGGCTACACCTTC. It specifies CASSPGQAGYTF. Using reference TRBV3-1 and TRBJ1-2 for the parts outside the CDR3, the full variable domain is DTAVSQTPKYLVTQMGNDKSIKCEQNLGHDTMYWYKQDSKKFLKIMFSYNNKELIINETVPNRFSPKSPDKAHLNLHINSLELGDSAVYFCASSPGQAGYTFGSGTRLTVV.

This chain links TRBV5-1 with TRBJ2-1, with a weak D call TRBD2 (6 bases). With 4 bases removed from V and 7 bases from J, the gap between germline ends came to 27 bases. The germline gives CDR1 SGHRS, CDR2 YFSETQ. The CDR3 has 18 residues. In DNA, the CDR3 is TGCGCCAGCAGCCACCCGGGCGGGGTACCTTCGTTTCGGAATGAGCAGTTCTTC. Its protein product is CASSHPGGVPSFRNEQFF.

The chain uses TRBV29-1 and TRBJ2-2; D is uncertain. The CDR3 is made up of 12 amino acids. CDR1 is SQVTM, CDR2 ANQGSEA, per germline. V lost 2 bases to trimming and J lost 5 bases, with 6 bases between them. As DNA, the CDR3 is TGCAGCGTTGAACGGTGGACCGGGGAGCTGTTTTTT. This encodes CSVERWTGELFF.

This clonotype turned up a few times. This rearrangement joins TRBV30 to TRBJ1-5; D perhaps matches TRBD1 (5 bases). The CDR3 is made up of 15 amino acids. Germline values: CDR1 GTSNPN, CDR2 SVGIG (reference sequence). V was shortened by 6 bases and J by 1 base, with 16 bases between the two germline ends. The CDR3 DNA reads as TGTGCCTGTGGGGGGGGACGGGACAGCAATCAGCCCCAGCATTTT. Its protein product is CACGGGRDSNQPQHF.

This clonotype was counted ten times or more. The V gene is TRBV12-3 or TRBV12-4, the J gene TRBJ2-7, with 8 bases matching TRBD2. The trim removed 6 bases at V and 3 bases at J, leaving 7 bases unmatched. This CDR3 has 14 residues. CDR3 protein: CASSPRGGNYEQYF. The CDR3 DNA sequence: TGTGCCAGCAGCCCCCGGGGGGGAAACTACGAGCAGTACTTC.

The rearrangement uses TRBV27 and TRBJ2-5; 11 positions agree with TRBD2. This CDR3 has 19 residues. After removal of 5 bases from V and 5 bases from J, the junction contained 19 bases not matched to a gene. Germline V gene lookup returns CDR1 MNHEY and CDR2 SMNVEV (reference sequence). As DNA, the CDR3 is TGTGCCAGCAGTAGAGTTGGGTGGACTAGCGGGCAGCTTGGGGAGACCCAGTACTTC. Protein product: CASSRVGWTSGQLGETQYF.

The table lists this clonotype with a count of one. The V gene is TRBV7-3, the J gene TRBJ2-7; 10 bases fit TRBD2. Per the germline V gene, CDR1 is SGHTA and CDR2 is FQGTGA. This CDR3 is 14 amino acids long. The ends lost 2 bases at V and 4 bases at J; junction bases unmatched: 2. In nucleotides, the CDR3 is TGTGCCAGCAGCTTATCTAGCGGGAGTTACGAGCAGTACTTC. This sequence encodes CASSLSSGSYEQYF.

The chain joins TRBV12-3 or TRBV12-4 to TRBJ2-7; 8 nucleotides agree with TRBD2. The CDR3 consists of 14 residues. V shed 4 bases and J 6 bases; nucleotides not matched to a gene: 8. The CDR3 coding sequence is TGTGCCAGCAGTTCCCTCCGGGGGGGCATCGAGCAGTACTTC. This encodes CASSSLRGGIEQYF.

A note on this clonotype: Compared with germline, one end of the junction differs, possibly owing to a read error. The chain employs TRBV2 and TRBJ2-6, with TRBD2 identical over 8 bases. The CDR3 is 16 residues long. Germline V gives CDR1 SNHLY, CDR2 FYNNEI. CDR3 sequence: CASTERERPGANALTF. The CDR3 DNA is TGTGCCAGCACAGAGCGGGAGCGGCCTGGGGCCAACGCCCTGACTTTC.